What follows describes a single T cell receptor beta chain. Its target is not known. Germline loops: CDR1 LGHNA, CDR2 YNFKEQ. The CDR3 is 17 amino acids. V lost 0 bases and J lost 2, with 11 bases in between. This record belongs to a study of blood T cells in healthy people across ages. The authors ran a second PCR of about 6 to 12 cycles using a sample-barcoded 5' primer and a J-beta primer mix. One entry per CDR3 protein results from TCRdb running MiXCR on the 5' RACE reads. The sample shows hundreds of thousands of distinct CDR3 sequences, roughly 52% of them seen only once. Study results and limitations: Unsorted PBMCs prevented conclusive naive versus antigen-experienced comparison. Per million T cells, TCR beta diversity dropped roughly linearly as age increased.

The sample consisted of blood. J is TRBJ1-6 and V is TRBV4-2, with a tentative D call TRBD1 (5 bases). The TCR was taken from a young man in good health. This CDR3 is CASSQEPREAYNSPLHF. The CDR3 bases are TGTGCCAGCAGCCAAGAGCCCAGGGAGGCCTATAATTCACCCCTCCACTTT.